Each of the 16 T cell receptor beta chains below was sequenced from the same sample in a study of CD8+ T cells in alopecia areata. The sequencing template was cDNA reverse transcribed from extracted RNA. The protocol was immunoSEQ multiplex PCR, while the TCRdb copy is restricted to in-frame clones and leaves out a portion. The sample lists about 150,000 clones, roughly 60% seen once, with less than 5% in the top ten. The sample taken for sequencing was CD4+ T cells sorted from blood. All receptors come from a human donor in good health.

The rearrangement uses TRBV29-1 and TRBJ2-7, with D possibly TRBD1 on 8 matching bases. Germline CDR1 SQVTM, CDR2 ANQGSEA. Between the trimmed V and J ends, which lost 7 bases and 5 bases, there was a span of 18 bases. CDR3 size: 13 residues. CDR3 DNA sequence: TGCAGCGCTAGACAGGGGAGGGCCAACGAGCAGTACTTC. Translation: CSARQGRANEQYF.

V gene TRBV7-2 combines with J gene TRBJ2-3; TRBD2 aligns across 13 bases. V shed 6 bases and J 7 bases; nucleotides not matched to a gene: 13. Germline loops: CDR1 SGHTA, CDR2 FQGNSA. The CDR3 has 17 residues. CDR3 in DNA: TGTGCCAGCAGTCACCTAGGGACTAGCGGGATTGGACATACGCAGTATTTT. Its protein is CASSHLGTSGIGHTQYF.

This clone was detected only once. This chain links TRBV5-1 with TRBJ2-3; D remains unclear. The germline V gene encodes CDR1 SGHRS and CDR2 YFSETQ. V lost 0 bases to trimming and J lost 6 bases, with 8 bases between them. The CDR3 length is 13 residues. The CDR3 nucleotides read TGCGCCAGCAGCTTGGCCCTAGTGGATACGCAGTATTTT. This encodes CASSLALVDTQYF.

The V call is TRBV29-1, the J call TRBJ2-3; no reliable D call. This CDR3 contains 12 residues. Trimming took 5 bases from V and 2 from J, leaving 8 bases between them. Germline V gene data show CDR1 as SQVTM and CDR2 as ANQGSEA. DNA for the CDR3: TGCAGCGTTACCCCAAACACAGATACGCAGTATTTT. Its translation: CSVTPNTDTQYF.

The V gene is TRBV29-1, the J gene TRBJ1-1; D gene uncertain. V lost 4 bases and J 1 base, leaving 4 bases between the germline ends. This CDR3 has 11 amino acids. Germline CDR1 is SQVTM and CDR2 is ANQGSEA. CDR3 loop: CSVGQNTEAFF. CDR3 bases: TGCAGCGTTGGACAGAACACTGAAGCTTTCTTT.

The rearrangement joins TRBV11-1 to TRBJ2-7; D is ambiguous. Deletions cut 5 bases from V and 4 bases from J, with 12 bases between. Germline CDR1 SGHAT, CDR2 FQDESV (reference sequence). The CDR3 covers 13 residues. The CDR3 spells CASSRDNLYEQYF. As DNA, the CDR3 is TGTGCCAGCAGCCGCGACAATCTATACGAGCAGTACTTC.

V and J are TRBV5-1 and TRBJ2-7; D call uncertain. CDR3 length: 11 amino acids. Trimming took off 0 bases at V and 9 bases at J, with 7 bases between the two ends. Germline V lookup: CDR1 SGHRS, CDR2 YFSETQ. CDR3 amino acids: CASSLESVQYF. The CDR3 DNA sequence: TGCGCCAGCAGCTTGGAGTCAGTGCAGTACTTC. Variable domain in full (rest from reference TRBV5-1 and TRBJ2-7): KAGVTQTPRYLIKTRGQQVTLSCSPISGHRSVSWYQQTPGQGLQFLFEYFSETQRNKGNFPGRFSGRQFSNSRSEMNVSTLELGDSALYLCASSLESVQYFGPGTRLTVT.

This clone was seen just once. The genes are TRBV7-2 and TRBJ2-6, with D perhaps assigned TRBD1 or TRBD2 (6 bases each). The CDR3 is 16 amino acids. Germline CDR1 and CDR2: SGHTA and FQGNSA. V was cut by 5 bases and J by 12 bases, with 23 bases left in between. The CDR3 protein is CASSTRSWGAKTVLTF. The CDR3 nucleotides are TGTGCCAGCAGCACCAGGTCCTGGGGGGCCAAGACCGTCCTGACTTTC.

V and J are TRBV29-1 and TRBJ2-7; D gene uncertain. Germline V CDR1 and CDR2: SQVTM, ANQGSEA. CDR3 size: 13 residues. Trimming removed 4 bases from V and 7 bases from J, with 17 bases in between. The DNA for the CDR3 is TGCAGCGTTGGCCCCGCGAGCCCGGGTGAGCAGTACTTC. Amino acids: CSVGPASPGEQYF.

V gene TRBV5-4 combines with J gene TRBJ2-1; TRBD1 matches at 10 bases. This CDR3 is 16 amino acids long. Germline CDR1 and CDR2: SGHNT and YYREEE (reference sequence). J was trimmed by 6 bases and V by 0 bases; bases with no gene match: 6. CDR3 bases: TGTGCCAGCAGCTTGGGAGACAGGGGGCGCGCCAATGAGCAGTTCTTC. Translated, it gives CASSLGDRGRANEQFF.

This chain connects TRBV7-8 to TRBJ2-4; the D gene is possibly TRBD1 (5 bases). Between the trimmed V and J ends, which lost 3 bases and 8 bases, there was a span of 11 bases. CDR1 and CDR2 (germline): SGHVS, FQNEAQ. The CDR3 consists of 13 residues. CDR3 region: CASSLQGSDIQYF. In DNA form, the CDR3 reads TGTGCCAGCAGCTTGCAGGGTTCGGACATTCAGTACTTC.

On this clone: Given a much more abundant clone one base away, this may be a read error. In nucleotides, the CDR3 is TGTGCCAGCAGCTTGGTGTTCACCGGGGAGCTGTTTTTT. Its protein product is CASSLVFTGELFF. The chain joins TRBV11-3 to TRBJ2-2; D remains unclear. Germline V gene data show CDR1 as SGHNT and CDR2 as YENEEA. Trimming pared 3 bases from V and 4 bases from J, leaving 6 bases between. The CDR3 totals 13 residues.

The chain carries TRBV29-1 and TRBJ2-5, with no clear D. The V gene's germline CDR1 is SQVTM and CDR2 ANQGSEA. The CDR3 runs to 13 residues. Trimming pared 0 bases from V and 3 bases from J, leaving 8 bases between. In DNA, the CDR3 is TGCAGCGTTGAAGATTGGGGAAAAGAGACCCAGTACTTC. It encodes CSVEDWGKETQYF.

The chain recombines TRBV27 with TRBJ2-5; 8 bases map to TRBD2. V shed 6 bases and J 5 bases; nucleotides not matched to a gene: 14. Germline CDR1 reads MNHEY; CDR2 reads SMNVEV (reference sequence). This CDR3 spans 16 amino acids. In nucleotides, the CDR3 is TGTGCCAGCAGCCCCTCTAGCGGGCGTCGGTGGGAGACCCAGTACTTC. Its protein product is CASSPSSGRRWETQYF.

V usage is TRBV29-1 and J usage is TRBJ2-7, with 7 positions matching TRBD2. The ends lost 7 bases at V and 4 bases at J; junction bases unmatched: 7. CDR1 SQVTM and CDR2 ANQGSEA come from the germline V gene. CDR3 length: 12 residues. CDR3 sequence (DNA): TGCAGCGCTGACTTGGGAGGGTACGAGCAGTACTTC. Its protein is CSADLGGYEQYF.

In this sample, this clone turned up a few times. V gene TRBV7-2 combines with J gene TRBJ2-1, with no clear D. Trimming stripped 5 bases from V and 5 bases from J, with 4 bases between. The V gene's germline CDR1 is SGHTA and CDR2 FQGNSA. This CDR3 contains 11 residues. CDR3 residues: CASSPHNEQFF. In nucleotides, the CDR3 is TGTGCCAGCAGCCCCCACAATGAGCAGTTCTTC.